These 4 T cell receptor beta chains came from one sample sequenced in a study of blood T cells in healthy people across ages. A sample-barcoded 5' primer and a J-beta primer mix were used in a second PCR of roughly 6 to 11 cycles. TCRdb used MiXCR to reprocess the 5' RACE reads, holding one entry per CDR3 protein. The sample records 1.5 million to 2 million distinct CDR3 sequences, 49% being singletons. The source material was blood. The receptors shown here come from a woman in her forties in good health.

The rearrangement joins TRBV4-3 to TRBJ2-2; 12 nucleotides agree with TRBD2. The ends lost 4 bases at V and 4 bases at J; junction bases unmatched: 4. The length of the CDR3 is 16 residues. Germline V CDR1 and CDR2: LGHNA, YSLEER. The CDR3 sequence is CASSRPGLAGTGELFF. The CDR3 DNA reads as TGCGCCAGCAGCCGACCGGGACTAGCGGGCACCGGGGAGCTGTTTTTT.

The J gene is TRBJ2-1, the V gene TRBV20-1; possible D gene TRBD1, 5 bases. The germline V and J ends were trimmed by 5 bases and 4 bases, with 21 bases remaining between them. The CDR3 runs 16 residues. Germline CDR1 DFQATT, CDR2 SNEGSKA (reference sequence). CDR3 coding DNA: TGCAGTGCTGGTGGGGCACCCCGGACCACTTACAATGAGCAGTTCTTC. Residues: CSAGGAPRTTYNEQFF.

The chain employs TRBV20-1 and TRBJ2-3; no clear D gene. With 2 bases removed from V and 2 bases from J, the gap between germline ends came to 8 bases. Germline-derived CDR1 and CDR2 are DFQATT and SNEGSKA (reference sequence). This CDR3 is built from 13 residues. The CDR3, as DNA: TGCAGTGCTAGAAACACGCTCACAGATACGCAGTATTTT. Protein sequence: CSARNTLTDTQYF.

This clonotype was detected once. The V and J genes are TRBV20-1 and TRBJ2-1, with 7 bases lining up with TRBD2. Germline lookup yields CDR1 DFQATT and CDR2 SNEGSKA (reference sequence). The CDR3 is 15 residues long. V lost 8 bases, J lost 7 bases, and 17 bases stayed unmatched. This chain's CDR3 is CSIIPGLSSSNEQFF. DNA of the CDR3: TGCAGTATTATTCCGGGACTATCAAGTTCGAATGAGCAGTTCTTC.